The present T cell receptor (beta chain) was sequenced within a study of T cells in Graves' hyperthyroidism and ophthalmopathy. The study enrolled patients aged 18 to 65 with newly diagnosed hyperthyroidism of under 2 months' duration. Uncontrolled infections, other autoimmune diseases, pregnancy or lactation led to exclusion of patients. There were TCR beta CDR3 regions amplified from RNA transcripts. The primer set for the first-round RT-PCR of the TCR CDR3 was HTBI. MiXCR, applied by TCRdb to the multiplex PCR reads, yields one record per CDR3 protein. The sample contains 300,000 to 350,000 distinct CDR3 sequences, 21% of which appear only once. Comments on this clonotype: A much larger clonotype is one base distant, so this may be a read error.

Germline assignment: CDR1 SGHNT and CDR2 YENEEA. There are 13 residues in the CDR3. The material sequenced was blood. The gene calls are TRBV11-3 and TRBJ2-3; D is perhaps TRBD1 (5 bases). The clonotype comes from a woman between 50 and 59 years old with Graves' hyperthyroidism. In DNA, the CDR3 is TGTGCCGGCAGCTTAGAAGGGGCAGATACGCAGTATTTT. Its protein product is CAGSLEGADTQYF.